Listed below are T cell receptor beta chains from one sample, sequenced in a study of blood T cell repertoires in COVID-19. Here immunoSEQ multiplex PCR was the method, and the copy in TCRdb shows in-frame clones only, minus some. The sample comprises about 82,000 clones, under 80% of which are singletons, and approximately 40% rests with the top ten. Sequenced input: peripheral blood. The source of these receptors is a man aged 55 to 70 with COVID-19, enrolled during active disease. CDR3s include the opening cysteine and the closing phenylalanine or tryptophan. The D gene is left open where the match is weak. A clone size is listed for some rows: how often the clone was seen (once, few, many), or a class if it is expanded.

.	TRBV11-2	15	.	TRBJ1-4	TGTGCCAGCAGCTTAGTAGGAAGGGGAAGCGAAAAACTGTTTTTT	CASSLVGRGSEKLFF
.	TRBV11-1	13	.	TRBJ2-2	TGTGCCAGCAGCCGCGGGTGGACCGGGGAGCTGTTTTTT	CASSRGWTGELFF
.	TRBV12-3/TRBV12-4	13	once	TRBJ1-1	TGTGCCAGCAGGTCAGGGGCAAACACTGAAGCTTTCTTT	CASRSGANTEAFF
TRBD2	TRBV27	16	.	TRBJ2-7	TGTGCCAGCAGAATCCCGGGACTAGCGGGGTACTACGAGCAGTACTTC	CASRIPGLAGYYEQYF
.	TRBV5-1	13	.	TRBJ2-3	TGCGCCAGCAAGAGGCCTAGCACAGATACGCAGTATTTT	CASKRPSTDTQYF
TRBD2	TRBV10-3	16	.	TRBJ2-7	TGTGCCACCGCCCTTGGACTAGCGGGGGAGGTTTACGAGCAGTACTTC	CATALGLAGEVYEQYF
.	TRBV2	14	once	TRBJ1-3	TGTGCCAGCAGTGGACAGCGAGGCAGAAACACCATATATTTT	CASSGQRGRNTIYF
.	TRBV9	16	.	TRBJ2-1	TGTGCCAGCAGCCCCAGGCGAGGGACTTACTACAATGAGCAGTTCTTC	CASSPRRGTYYNEQFF
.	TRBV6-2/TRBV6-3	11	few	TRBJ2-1	TGTGCCAGCAGTAGGAGGTATGAGCAGTTCTTC	CASSRRYEQFF
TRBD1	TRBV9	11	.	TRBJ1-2	TGTGCGACAGGGTCGCACTATGGCTACACCTTC	CATGSHYGYTF
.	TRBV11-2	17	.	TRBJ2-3	TGTGCCAGCAGCCCGGCAGCAGTTAGCGGCATCCTCGGGGCGCAGTATTTT	CASSPAAVSGILGAQYF
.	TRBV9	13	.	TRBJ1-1	TGTGCCAGCAGCGTTGGGGAGTACACTGAAGCTTTCTTT	CASSVGEYTEAFF
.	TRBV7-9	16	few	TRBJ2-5	TGTGCCAGCAGCGCACCTGCGCGGGGGACAAAAGAGACCCAGTACTTC	CASSAPARGTKETQYF
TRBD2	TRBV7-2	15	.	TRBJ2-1	TGTGCCAGCAGCACGACTAGCGGGGCCAACCGGGAGCAGTTCTTC	CASSTTSGANREQFF
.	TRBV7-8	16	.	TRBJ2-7	TGTGCCAGCAGCGTTCAACAGGCTCCGGGCTCCTACGAGCAGTACTTC	CASSVQQAPGSYEQYF
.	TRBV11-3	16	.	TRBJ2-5	TGTGCCAGCAGCTTAGATGGGGACTGGAGACTAGAGACCCAGTACTTC	CASSLDGDWRLETQYF
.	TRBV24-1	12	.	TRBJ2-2	TGTGCCACAGGGGCCCTTACCGGGGAGCTGTTTTTT	CATGALTGELFF
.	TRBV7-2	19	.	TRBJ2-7	TGTGCCAGCAGCTTAGTCCTAGATGGTACCGATCCGATTTCTTACGAGCAGTACTTC	CASSLVLDGTDPISYEQYF
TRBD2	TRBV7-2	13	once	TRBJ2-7	TGTGCCAGCAGCTCCACTAGCGGGGGCGAGCAGTACTTC	CASSSTSGGEQYF
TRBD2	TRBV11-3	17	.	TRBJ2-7	TGTGCCAGCAGCTCCCCCCGGACTAGCGGGAAAAACTACGAGCAGTACTTC	CASSSPRTSGKNYEQYF
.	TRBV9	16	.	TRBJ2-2	TGTGCCAGCAGCCCAGACGACAGGCCGAACACCGGGGAGCTGTTTTTT	CASSPDDRPNTGELFF
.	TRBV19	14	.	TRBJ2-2	TGTGCCAGTAGCCCGCAGGGGAACACCGGGGAGCTGTTTTTT	CASSPQGNTGELFF
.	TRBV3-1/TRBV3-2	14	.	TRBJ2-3	TGTGCCAGCAGCCCGGGGACTCCCCCAGATACGCAGTATTTT	CASSPGTPPDTQYF
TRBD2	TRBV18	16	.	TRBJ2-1	TGTGCCAGCTCACGGGGCGGCGGGGGTAGTGACAATGAGCAGTTCTTC	CASSRGGGGSDNEQFF
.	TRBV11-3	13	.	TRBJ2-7	TGTGCCAGCAGCTGGAGCGGAACCTACGAGCAGTACTTC	CASSWSGTYEQYF
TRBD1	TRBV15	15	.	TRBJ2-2	TGTGCCACCAGCAGGTCAGGGGGCCGGGCCGGGGAGCTGTTTTTT	CATSRSGGRAGELFF
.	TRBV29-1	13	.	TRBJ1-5	TGCAGCGTTGAGAACCAGGACAATCAGCCCCAGCATTTT	CSVENQDNQPQHF
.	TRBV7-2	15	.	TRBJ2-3	TGTGCCAGCAGCTTAGGGACATACCTCACAGATACGCAGTATTTT	CASSLGTYLTDTQYF
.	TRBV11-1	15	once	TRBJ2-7	TGTGCCAGCAGCTTAGAGGGGTCCGGCTCCTACGAGCAGTACTTC	CASSLEGSGSYEQYF
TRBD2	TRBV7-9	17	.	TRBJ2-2	TGTGCCAGCAGCTTATTGGGGGGGACGGCGAACACCGGGGAGCTGTTTTTT	CASSLLGGTANTGELFF
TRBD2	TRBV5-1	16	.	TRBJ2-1	TGCGCCAGCAGCTTGACTAGCGGGAGTGGTGTAAATGAGCAGTTCTTC	CASSLTSGSGVNEQFF
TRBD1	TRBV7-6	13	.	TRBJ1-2	TGTGCCAGCAGCCGGGACAGCTACTATGGCTACACCTTC	CASSRDSYYGYTF
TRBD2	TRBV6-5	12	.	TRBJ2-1	TGTGCCAGCAGGCCGACTAGCGGGGGTTCGTTCTTC	CASRPTSGGSFF
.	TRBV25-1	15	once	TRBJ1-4	TGTGCCAGCAGTGGAGGGTCGATCCCTAATGAAAAACTGTTTTTT	CASSGGSIPNEKLFF
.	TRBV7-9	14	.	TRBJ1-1	TGTGCCAGCAGCCCAGACAGCATGAACACTGAAGCTTTCTTT	CASSPDSMNTEAFF
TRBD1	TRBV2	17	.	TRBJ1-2	TGTGCCAGCAGTGGCAACGTCCGGGACAGTTCTCCCTATGGCTACACCTTC	CASSGNVRDSSPYGYTF
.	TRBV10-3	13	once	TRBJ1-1	TGTGCCATCAGTGAGGGGGGGGGCCCGGGAGCTTTCTTT	CAISEGGGPGAFF
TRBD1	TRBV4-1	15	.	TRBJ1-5	TGCGCCAGCAGCCAAGGTCACCCAGGGGGTCAGCCCCAGCATTTT	CASSQGHPGGQPQHF
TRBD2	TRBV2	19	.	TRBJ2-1	TGTGCCAGCCTCCCTGCCGTGACTAGCGGGGGGTCCTCCTACAATGAGCAGTTCTTC	CASLPAVTSGGSSYNEQFF
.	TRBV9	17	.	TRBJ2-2	TGTGCCAGCAGCGTAGACCCCCGGGGGTCGGCCACCGGGGAGCTGTTTTTT	CASSVDPRGSATGELFF
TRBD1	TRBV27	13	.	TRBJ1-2	TGTGCCAGCAGTAGACAGGGCCACTATGGCTACACCTTC	CASSRQGHYGYTF
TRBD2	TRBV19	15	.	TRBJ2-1	TGTGCCAGTAGGACTAGCGGGGCTTCCTACAATGAGCAGTTCTTC	CASRTSGASYNEQFF
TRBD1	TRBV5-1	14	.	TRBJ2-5	TGCGCCAGCAGCGACAGGGGGCGCATTGAGACCCAGTACTTC	CASSDRGRIETQYF
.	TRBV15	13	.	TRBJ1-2	TGTGCCACCAGCACAGGGTCGGTGGAGGGCTACACCTTC	CATSTGSVEGYTF
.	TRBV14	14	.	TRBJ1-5	TGTGCCAGCAGCGAGCGCGGGGAGTATCAGCCCCAGCATTTT	CASSERGEYQPQHF
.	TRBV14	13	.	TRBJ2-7	TGTGCCAGCAGCCAAGTCCCAGAATACGAGCAGTACTTC	CASSQVPEYEQYF
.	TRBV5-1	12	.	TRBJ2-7	TGCGCCAGCAGCTGGACAGCTTACGAGCAGTACTTC	CASSWTAYEQYF
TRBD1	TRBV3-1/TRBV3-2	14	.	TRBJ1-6	TGTGCCAGCAGTCCCAGGGGGTTGAGTTCACCCCTCCACTTT	CASSPRGLSSPLHF
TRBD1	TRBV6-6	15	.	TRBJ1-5	TGTGCCAGCAGCCCGGGACAGGCTCCCAATCAGCCCCAGCATTTT	CASSPGQAPNQPQHF
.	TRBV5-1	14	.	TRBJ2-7	TGCGCCAGCAGTTGGAGGGTCGGATCCTACGAGCAGTACTTC	CASSWRVGSYEQYF